This T cell receptor (beta chain) was recorded in a study of T cells in Graves' hyperthyroidism and ophthalmopathy. The CDR3 regions of TCR beta were amplified from RNA transcripts. The study used the HTBI primer set for a first-round RT-PCR of the TCR CDR3. TCRdb re-called the multiplex PCR reads with MiXCR, one entry per CDR3 protein. The data show about 380,000 distinct CDR3 sequences, with roughly 20% seen just once and less than 45% held by the top ten. The CDR3 totals 14 residues. The V gene end was trimmed by 0 bases and the J gene end by 10 bases; junction bases not matched to a gene: 6. Germline V lookup: CDR1 SGHTA, CDR2 FQGNSA.

Sequencing used blood. This sequence joins TRBV7-2 and TRBJ1-1; 9 bases are a match to TRBD1. The sequence was collected from a man aged 18 to 35 with Graves' ophthalmopathy. The DNA of the CDR3 is TGTGCCAGCAGCTTAGCCCCGGGACAGGGTGTAGCTTTCTTT. Translating it yields CASSLAPGQGVAFF.